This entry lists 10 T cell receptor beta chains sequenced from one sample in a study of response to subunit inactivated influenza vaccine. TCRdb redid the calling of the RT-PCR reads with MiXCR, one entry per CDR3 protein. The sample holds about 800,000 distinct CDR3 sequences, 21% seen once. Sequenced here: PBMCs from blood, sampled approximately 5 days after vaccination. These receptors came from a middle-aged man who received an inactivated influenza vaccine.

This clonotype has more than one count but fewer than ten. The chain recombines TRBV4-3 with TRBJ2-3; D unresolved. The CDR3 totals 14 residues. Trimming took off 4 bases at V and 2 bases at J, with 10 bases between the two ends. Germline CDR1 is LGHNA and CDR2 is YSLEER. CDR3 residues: CASSRSRLTDTQYF. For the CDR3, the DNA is TGCGCCAGCAGCCGGTCGCGGCTCACAGATACGCAGTATTTT.

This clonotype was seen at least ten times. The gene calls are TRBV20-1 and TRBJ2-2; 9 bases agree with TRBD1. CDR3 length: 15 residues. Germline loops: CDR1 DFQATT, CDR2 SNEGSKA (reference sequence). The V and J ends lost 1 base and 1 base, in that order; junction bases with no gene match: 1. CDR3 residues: CSARGGQGNTGELFF. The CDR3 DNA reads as TGCAGTGCTAGAGGGGGACAGGGGAACACCGGGGAGCTGTTTTTT.

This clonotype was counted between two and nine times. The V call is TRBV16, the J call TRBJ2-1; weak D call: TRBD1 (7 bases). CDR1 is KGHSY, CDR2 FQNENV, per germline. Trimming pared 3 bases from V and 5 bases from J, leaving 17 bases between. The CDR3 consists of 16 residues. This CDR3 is CASSHLTARGDNEQFF. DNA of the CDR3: TGTGCCAGCAGCCATTTAACGGCCAGGGGGGACAATGAGCAGTTCTTC.

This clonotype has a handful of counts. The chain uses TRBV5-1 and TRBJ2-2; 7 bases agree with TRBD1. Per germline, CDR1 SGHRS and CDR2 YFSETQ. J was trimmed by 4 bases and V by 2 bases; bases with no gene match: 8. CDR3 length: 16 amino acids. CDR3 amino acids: CASSFLDRDVTGELFF. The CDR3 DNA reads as TGCGCCAGCAGCTTCTTAGACAGGGATGTCACCGGGGAGCTGTTTTTT.

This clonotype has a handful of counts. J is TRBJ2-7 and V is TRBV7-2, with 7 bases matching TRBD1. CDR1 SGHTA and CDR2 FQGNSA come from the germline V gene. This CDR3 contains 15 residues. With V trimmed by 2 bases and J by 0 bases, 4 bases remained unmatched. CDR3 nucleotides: TGTGCCAGCAGCTTAAGGTGGGACAGCTCCTACGAGCAGTACTTC. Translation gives CASSLRWDSSYEQYF.

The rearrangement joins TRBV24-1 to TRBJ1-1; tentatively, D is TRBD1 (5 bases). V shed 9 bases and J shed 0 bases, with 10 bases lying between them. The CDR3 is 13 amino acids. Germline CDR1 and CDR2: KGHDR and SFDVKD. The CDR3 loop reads CATSAGMNTEAFF. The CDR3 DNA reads TGTGCCACCTCGGCAGGGATGAACACTGAAGCTTTCTTT.

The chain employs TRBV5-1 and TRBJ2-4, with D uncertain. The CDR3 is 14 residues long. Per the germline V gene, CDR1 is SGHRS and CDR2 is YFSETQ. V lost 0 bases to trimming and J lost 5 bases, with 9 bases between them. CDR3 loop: CASSLGGAENIQYF. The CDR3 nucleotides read TGCGCCAGCAGCTTGGGCGGAGCTGAAAACATTCAGTACTTC.

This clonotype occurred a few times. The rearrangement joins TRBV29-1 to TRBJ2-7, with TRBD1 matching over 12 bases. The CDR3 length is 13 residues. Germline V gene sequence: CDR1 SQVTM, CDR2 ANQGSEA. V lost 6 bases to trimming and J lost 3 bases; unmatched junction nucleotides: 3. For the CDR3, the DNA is TGCAGCGTGGGACAGGGGGCAAGCTACGAGCAGTACTTC. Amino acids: CSVGQGASYEQYF.

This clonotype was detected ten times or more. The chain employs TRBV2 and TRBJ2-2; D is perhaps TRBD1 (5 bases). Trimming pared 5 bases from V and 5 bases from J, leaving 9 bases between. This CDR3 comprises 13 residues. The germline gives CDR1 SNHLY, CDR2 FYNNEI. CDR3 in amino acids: CASSPQGTGELFF. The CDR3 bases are TGTGCCAGCAGTCCTCAGGGAACCGGGGAGCTGTTTTTT.

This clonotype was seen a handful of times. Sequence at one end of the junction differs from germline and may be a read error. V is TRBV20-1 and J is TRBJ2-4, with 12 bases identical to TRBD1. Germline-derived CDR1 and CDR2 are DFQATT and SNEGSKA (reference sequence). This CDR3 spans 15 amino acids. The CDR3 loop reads CSARETGTGGAGGHF. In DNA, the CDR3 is TGCAGTGCTAGAGAAACCGGGACAGGGGGCGCGGGTGGTCACTTC.